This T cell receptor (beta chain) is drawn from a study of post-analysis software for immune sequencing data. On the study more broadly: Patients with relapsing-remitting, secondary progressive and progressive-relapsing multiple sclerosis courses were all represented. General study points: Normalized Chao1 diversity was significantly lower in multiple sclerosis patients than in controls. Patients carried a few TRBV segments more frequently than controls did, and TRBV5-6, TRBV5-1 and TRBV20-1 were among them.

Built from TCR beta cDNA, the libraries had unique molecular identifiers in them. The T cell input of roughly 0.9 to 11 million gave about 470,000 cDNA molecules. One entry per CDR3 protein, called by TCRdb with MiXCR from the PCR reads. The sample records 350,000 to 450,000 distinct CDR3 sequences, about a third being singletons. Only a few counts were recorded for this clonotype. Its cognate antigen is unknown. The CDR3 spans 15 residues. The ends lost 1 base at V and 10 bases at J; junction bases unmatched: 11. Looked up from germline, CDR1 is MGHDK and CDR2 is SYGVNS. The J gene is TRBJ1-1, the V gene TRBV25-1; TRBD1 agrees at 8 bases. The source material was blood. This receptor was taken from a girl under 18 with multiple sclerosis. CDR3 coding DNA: TGTGCCAGCAGTGAATTTCAGGGGGCGCGAGGTGGAGCTTTCTTT. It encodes CASSEFQGARGGAFF.